The 6 T cell receptor beta chains reported below all come from one sample, sequenced in a study of pediatric ulcerative colitis (dated by TCRdb to the late 2010s). Receptor libraries were prepared by the immunoSEQ multiplex PCR assay. Held by TCRdb, this immuneACCESS table contains in-frame sequences only and omits some clones. Under half of the omission traces to an unresolved V gene where checked; the cause of the rest is unknown. The sample contains tens of thousands of clones, 65% to 85% of them found a single time. The biggest ten clones account for around 9.2% of the sample. During colonoscopy, one to two pinch biopsies were obtained from the rectum for research purposes. Input material: gut tissue. These receptors were taken from a boy aged 5-17 years with severe ulcerative colitis.

The V call is TRBV29-1, the J call TRBJ2-3; tentatively, D is TRBD1 (5 bases). Per germline, CDR1 SQVTM and CDR2 ANQGSEA. Trimming cost V 6 bases and J 2 bases, with 15 bases left between them. This CDR3 is built from 14 residues. The CDR3: CSVASGANTDTQYF. In nucleotides, the CDR3 is TGCAGCGTCGCCAGTGGGGCAAACACAGATACGCAGTATTTT.

V usage is TRBV20-1 and J usage is TRBJ1-5; D gene unclear. The CDR3 loop spans 11 amino acids. Trimming took off 7 bases at V and 4 bases at J, with 8 bases between the two ends. From germline, CDR1 is DFQATT and CDR2 SNEGSKA (reference sequence). DNA of the CDR3: TGCAGTGTCGGAGGAAATCAGCCCCAGCATTTT. This encodes CSVGGNQPQHF.

This clone appeared a single time. The rearrangement uses TRBV7-9 and TRBJ2-2, with D perhaps matching TRBD2 (6 bases). Germline CDR1 SEHNR, CDR2 FQNEAQ (reference sequence). The length of the CDR3 is 14 residues. V lost 5 bases and J 3 bases, leaving 10 bases between the germline ends. The CDR3 DNA sequence: TGTGCCAGCAGCCAGGCGGGGTACACCGGGGAGCTGTTTTTT. Translated: CASSQAGYTGELFF.

The chain is built from TRBV5-6 and TRBJ2-4, with 10 bases matching TRBD1. The J segment lost 0 bases and the V segment lost 3 bases, leaving 0 bases of the junction unmatched. The germline CDR1 and CDR2 sequences are SGHDT and YYEEEE. This CDR3 comprises 15 residues. The CDR3 DNA reads as TGTGCCAGCAGCTGGGACAGGGGAGCCAAAAACATTCAGTACTTC. It encodes CASSWDRGAKNIQYF.

The rearrangement links TRBV5-4 to TRBJ2-2; 7 bases are shared with TRBD1. Germline values: CDR1 SGHNT, CDR2 YYREEE (reference sequence). J was trimmed by 4 bases and V by 3 bases; bases with no gene match: 3. The CDR3 spans 14 residues. CDR3 in amino acids: CASSSQGSTGELFF. DNA of the CDR3: TGTGCCAGCAGCTCACAGGGGTCCACCGGGGAGCTGTTTTTT.

The CDR3 nucleotides are TGTGCCAGCAGTTGGCCGGGCGCCCGATCCTACAATGAGCAGTTCTTC. Protein sequence: CASSWPGARSYNEQFF. The chain carries TRBV27 and TRBJ2-1, with no clear D. Germline loops: CDR1 MNHEY, CDR2 SMNVEV (reference sequence). Trimming stripped 4 bases from V and 1 base from J, with 14 bases between. The CDR3 consists of 16 residues.